These 10 T cell receptor beta chains were sequenced from one sample in a study of blood T cell repertoires in COVID-19. Only in-frame clones appear in the TCRdb table, and some are missing; sequencing was by immunoSEQ multiplex PCR. The repertoire holds around 76,000 clones, with approximately 84% as singletons. Sequenced input: peripheral blood. Receptors originate from a man aged 50-59 years with COVID-19, enrolled during active disease.

This chain uses TRBV28 with TRBJ1-1; no reliable D call. There are 15 residues in the CDR3. V was trimmed by 3 bases and J by 3 bases, leaving 14 bases between them. Germline V gives CDR1 MDHEN, CDR2 SYDVKM. The CDR3 loop reads CASSFWQARDTEAFF. The CDR3 nucleotides read TGTGCCAGCAGTTTCTGGCAGGCGAGGGACACTGAAGCTTTCTTT. The entire variable domain, with the rest obtained from reference TRBV28 and TRBJ1-1, is as follows: DVKVTQSSRYLVKRTGEKVFLECVQDMDHENMFWYRQDPGLGLRLIYFSYDVKMKEKGDIPEGYSVSREKKERFSLILESASTNQTSMYLCASSFWQARDTEAFFGQGTRLTVV.

This clone was seen just once. The V gene is TRBV7-2, the J gene TRBJ2-7; 11 bases are a match to TRBD2. Germline lookup yields CDR1 SGHTA and CDR2 FQGNSA. The CDR3 runs to 15 residues. The J segment lost 2 bases and the V segment lost 4 bases, leaving 4 bases of the junction unmatched. The CDR3 sequence is CASSSGLAEAYEQYF. DNA for the CDR3: TGTGCCAGCAGCTCGGGACTAGCGGAAGCCTACGAGCAGTACTTC.

V and J are TRBV29-1 and TRBJ1-2, with a weak D call TRBD1 (6 bases). Trimming left V 7 bases short and J 4 bases short, with 13 bases between. The CDR3 runs 12 residues. CDR1 SQVTM and CDR2 ANQGSEA come from the germline V gene. The CDR3 loop reads CSAATGGYGYTF. CDR3 in DNA: TGCAGCGCCGCGACAGGAGGCTATGGCTACACCTTC.

A note on this clone: The germline gene is not matched at one end of the junction; a read error may be the cause. The V gene is TRBV7-7, the J gene TRBJ1-1; no reliable D call. Looked up from germline, CDR1 is SSHAT and CDR2 is FNYEAQ (reference sequence). This CDR3 contains 16 residues. CDR3 sequence (DNA): TGTGCTAGCAGCCTCTCTCCTGCGGTGCAGAACACTGAAGCTTTCTTT. It codes for CASSLSPAVQNTEAFF.

The chain couples TRBV9 to TRBJ2-2, with 7 bases lining up with TRBD2. The CDR3 spans 16 residues. Germline CDR1 reads SGDLS; CDR2 reads YYNGEE. Unmatched junction bases numbered 6, after V lost 1 base and J lost 3 bases. The CDR3 sequence: CASSVLRLADTGELFF. CDR3 sequence (DNA): TGTGCCAGCAGCGTATTGCGTCTAGCGGACACCGGGGAGCTGTTTTTT.

This sequence joins TRBV7-9 and TRBJ2-1, with TRBD2 as a possible D gene (6 bases). CDR3 length equals 18 residues. The germline CDR1 and CDR2 sequences are SEHNR and FQNEAQ (reference sequence). Trimming left V 5 bases short and J 9 bases short, with 29 bases between. This chain's CDR3 is CASSPPDVSRGLLGEQFF. The CDR3 coding sequence is TGTGCCAGCAGCCCGCCGGATGTATCCCGGGGACTCCTCGGTGAGCAGTTCTTC.

The rearrangement joins TRBV7-2 to TRBJ1-4; D is perhaps TRBD1 (5 bases). The CDR3 covers 15 residues. Germline CDR1 reads SGHTA; CDR2 reads FQGNSA. V shed 2 bases and J shed 0 bases, with 7 bases lying between them. CDR3 amino acids: CASSLSGTTNEKLFF. CDR3 sequence (DNA): TGTGCCAGCAGCTTATCAGGGACAACTAATGAAAAACTGTTTTTT.

The V gene is TRBV14, the J gene TRBJ1-2; D is perhaps TRBD1 (5 bases). Trimming cost V 0 bases and J 8 bases, with 13 bases left between them. The CDR3 loop spans 14 amino acids. Germline loops: CDR1 SGHDN, CDR2 FVKESK. This chain's CDR3 is CASSQDVAGYGYTF. The CDR3 nucleotides are TGTGCCAGCAGCCAAGATGTGGCAGGGTACGGCTACACCTTC.

J is TRBJ2-7 and V is TRBV6-6, with TRBD1 matching 7 bases. Germline CDR1 MNHNY, CDR2 SVGAGI (reference sequence). The length of the CDR3 is 12 residues. V gave up 8 bases and J gave up 6 bases; unmatched junction bases: 7. The CDR3 here is CASGLAGGEQYF. The CDR3 DNA reads TGTGCCAGCGGGCTTGCAGGGGGCGAGCAGTACTTC.

The chain has TRBV29-1 and TRBJ1-4; 8 bases fit TRBD1. The V segment lost 4 bases and the J segment 8 bases; nucleotides outside the gene matches: 9. Germline assignment: CDR1 SQVTM and CDR2 ANQGSEA. CDR3 length equals 14 residues. CDR3 nucleotide sequence: TGCAGCGTTGCTGCGACAGGGGTGGGAGAAAAACTGTTTTTT. As protein: CSVAATGVGEKLFF.